This T cell receptor (beta chain) was sequenced during a study of cytotoxic CD8 clonotypes in ibrutinib-treated CLL (dated by TCRdb to the early 2020s). Regarding the research as a whole: The cohort was composed of approximately 11 relapsed/refractory and roughly 16 treatment-naive patients; IGHV unmutated status was identified in around 17 patients. Partial responses were observed in about 25 patients and complete responses in 2; after a median follow-up of roughly 72 months, remission was maintained in 15 or so patients and progression was observed in approximately 12. Every sample from remission and from progressive disease was obtained while the patients were still on ibrutinib. Of the roughly 86 people in the trial, some 28 had longitudinal samples available. On average, each sample yielded about 250,000 productive templates and tens of thousands of productive rearrangements. Samples at response were collected after a median of roughly 13 months of treatment, with a range of about 6 to 40 months. Cryopreserved peripheral blood mononuclear cells were collected at three points: before therapy, at response, and at either sustained remission or disease progression.

Each clonotype received, on average, around 9.6x coverage in deep resolution sequencing performed on a MiSeq, where the target depth lay between 1 in 1 million and 1 in 200,000 T cells. TCR beta libraries were generated with the immunoSEQ hsTCRB Kit. In the authors' own workflow: The data were analyzed with ImmunoSEQ Analyzer and ImmunoSEQ Data Assistant, and V, D and J gene assignments followed IMGT definitions. Clonality, which ranges from 0 to 1, was calculated as one minus the normalized Shannon entropy of productive rearrangement frequencies. Only overrepresented clonotypes making up at least 0.05% of the repertoire of each patient were included in the public clonotype analysis. Approximately 12 repertoires from age-matched healthy donors, obtained from immuneACCESS, served as clonality controls. This immuneACCESS table, as held by TCRdb, lists in-frame sequences with V and J called but not all clones. Of the missing ones, under half trace to an unresolved V gene in checked studies; the others have no known cause. From that table come the V and J calls and clone size; the DNA was used to work out D and trimming. The sample table contains about 140,000 clones; only one count was recorded for 60% to 85% of them. The leading ten clones occupy approximately 30% of the sample.

In its sample, this clone was seen once. Its antigen is currently not known. One base away there is no much larger clone; base qualities are not given. What the work shows at the level of the full study, not this receptor alone: At ibrutinib response clonality went up, during sustained remission it held steady, and at progression it dropped back toward baseline. Public clonotypes were rare and either shrank or stayed stable during treatment, and the rise in clonality at ibrutinib response reflected expansion of private clonotypes. Sampling times were not matched between patients in sustained remission and patients whose disease was progressing, and lymph node repertoires were not examined. At baseline, clonality was higher than in age-matched healthy donors and showed a strong correlation with circulating CD8+ T-cell counts.

The time point label for this specimen denotes: about 11 months on ibrutinib. For TCR beta library preparation, about 2 micrograms of genomic DNA was extracted from cryopreserved PBMCs. Longitudinal blood samples from CLL patients on ibrutinib monotherapy underwent high-throughput TCR beta sequencing. The patients took part in an open-label, single-center phase 2 trial of ibrutinib monotherapy. The V and J ends are trimmed by 3 bases and 3 bases, leaving 17 bases between them. Inclusive of the bounding cysteine and phenylalanine, the CDR3 is 16 residues long. Only the CDR3 region is kept as DNA, spanning 48 bases read in frame from base 1. As encoded in the germline V gene, CDR1 is SGHRS while CDR2 is YFSETQ.

Sequencing was performed on PBMCs, taken after 12 months of ibrutinib treatment. The sequence links TRBV5-1 to TRBJ2-3; a tentative D match to TRBD1 spans 7 bases. This clonotype originated in a human donor with chronic lymphocytic leukemia. The DNA sequence is as follows: TGCGCCAGCAGCTCGTCTTCGACAGGGAGGACAGATACGCAGTATTTT. This yields the protein CASSSSSTGRTDTQYF.